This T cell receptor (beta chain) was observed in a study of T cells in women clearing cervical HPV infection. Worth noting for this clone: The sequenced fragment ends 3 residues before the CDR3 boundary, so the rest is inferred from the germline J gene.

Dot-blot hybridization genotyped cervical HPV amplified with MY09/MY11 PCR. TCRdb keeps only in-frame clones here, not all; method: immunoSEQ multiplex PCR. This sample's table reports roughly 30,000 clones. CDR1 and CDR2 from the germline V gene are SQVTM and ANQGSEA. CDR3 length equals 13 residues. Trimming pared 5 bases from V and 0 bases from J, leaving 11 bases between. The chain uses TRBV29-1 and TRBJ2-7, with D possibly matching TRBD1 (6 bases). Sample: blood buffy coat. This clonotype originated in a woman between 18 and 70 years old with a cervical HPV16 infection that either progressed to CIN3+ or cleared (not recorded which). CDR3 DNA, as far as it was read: TGCAGCGTTTCGGGACACCCCTCCTACGAG. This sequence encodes CSVSGHPSYE. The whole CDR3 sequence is CSVSGHPSYEQYF.